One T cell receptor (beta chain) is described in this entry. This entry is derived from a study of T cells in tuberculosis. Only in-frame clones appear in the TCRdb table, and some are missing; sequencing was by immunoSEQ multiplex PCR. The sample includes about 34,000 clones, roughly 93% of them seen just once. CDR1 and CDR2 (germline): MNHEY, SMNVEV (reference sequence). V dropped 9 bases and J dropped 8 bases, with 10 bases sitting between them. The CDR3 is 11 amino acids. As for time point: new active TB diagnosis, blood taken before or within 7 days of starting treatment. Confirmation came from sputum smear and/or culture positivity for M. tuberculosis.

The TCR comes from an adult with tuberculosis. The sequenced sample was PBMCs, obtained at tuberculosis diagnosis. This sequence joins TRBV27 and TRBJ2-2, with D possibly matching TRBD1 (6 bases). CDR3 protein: CASLQGGELFF. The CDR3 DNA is TGTGCCAGTCTACAGGGAGGGGAGCTGTTTTTT.